This is a list of T cell receptor beta chains from one sample in a study of blood T cell repertoires in COVID-19. The method was immunoSEQ multiplex PCR; TCRdb's version includes in-frame clones alone and lacks a portion of them. The top ten clones hold around 2.9% of a sample with 250,000 or so clones, 86% of them seen once. Sequenced material: peripheral blood. Receptor source: a woman younger than 45 with active or convalescent COVID-19. Each CDR3 is given with its conserved first and last residue. The D gene is left open where the match is weak. Only some rows state a clone size, as once, few, many or a class for expanded clones.

j_call clone_size d_call v_call cdr3_nt cdr3_aa
TRBJ1-6 once - TRBV7-2 TGTGCCAGCAGCTTAGTCGGCCCCCAGGGGTTTAATTCACCCCTCCACTTT CASSLVGPQGFNSPLHF
TRBJ1-1 - - TRBV6-5 TGTGCCAGCAGTTACTCGACAGAGGCCACTGAAGCTTTCTTT CASSYSTEATEAFF
TRBJ1-2 few - TRBV4-3 TGCGCCAGCAGCCAAGAGGCAGTCCGAGGTATTAGACATGGCTACACCTTC CASSQEAVRGIRHGYTF
TRBJ2-1 - TRBD2 TRBV9 TGTGCCAGCCGCTTGGCTAGCGGGGGCAATGAGCAGTTCTTC CASRLASGGNEQFF
TRBJ2-7 - - TRBV9 TGTGCCAGCAGCCCACAGTACTTC CASSPQYF
TRBJ1-1 - TRBD1 TRBV5-1 TGCGCCAGCAGCTTGGACAGGGGACAGATTGGTGCTGAAGCTTTCTTT CASSLDRGQIGAEAFF
TRBJ1-4 - TRBD1 TRBV19 TGTGCCAGTAGTGTACAGGGGGTTACTAATGAAAAACTGTTTTTT CASSVQGVTNEKLFF
TRBJ2-5 - TRBD1 TRBV6-5 TGTGCCAGCAGTTACGCGACAGGGGCCCAAGAGACCCAGTACTTC CASSYATGAQETQYF
TRBJ2-2 - - TRBV7-3 TGTGCCAGCAGCTTAACAGGGGGTAGGAACACCGGGGAGCTGTTTTTT CASSLTGGRNTGELFF
TRBJ2-5 once - TRBV5-6 TGTGCCAGCAGCGCCAAGATCCGGCGAGGGGAGACCCAGTACTTC CASSAKIRRGETQYF
TRBJ1-6 - - TRBV7-9 TGTGCCAGCAGCTTAGCGAGGAATTCACCCCTCCACTTT CASSLARNSPLHF
TRBJ2-3 once TRBD2 TRBV27 TGTGCCAGCTTAGGTGCTCAGCGGGGGGGCCTAGGCGATACGCAGTATTTT CASLGAQRGGLGDTQYF
TRBJ1-6 - TRBD1 TRBV19 TGTGCCAGTAGTGGCGTTTCGGGACAGGGATCCTATAATTCACCCCTCCACTTT CASSGVSGQGSYNSPLHF